This entry describes one TCR beta chain. The record originates from a study of T cells in Graves' hyperthyroidism and ophthalmopathy. Authors of the study amplified TCR beta CDR3 regions from RNA transcripts. With the HTBI primer set, the TCR CDR3 went through a first round of RT-PCR. One entry per CDR3 protein, called by TCRdb with MiXCR from the multiplex PCR reads. This table has about 53,000 distinct CDR3 sequences, roughly 49% appearing once. Trimming cost V 0 bases and J 0 bases, with 9 bases left between them. CDR3 length equals 15 residues. Germline V gene data show CDR1 as SGDLS and CDR2 as YYNGEE. The study included ophthalmopathy patients with Clinical Activity Score at least 3, NOSPECS grade at least 4 and duration under 3 months.

This TCR was recovered from a woman younger than 45 with Graves' ophthalmopathy. This chain links TRBV9 with TRBJ2-5, with TRBD1 as a possible D gene (5 bases). Sequenced: blood. The CDR3 region is CASSVDTGYQETQYF. The CDR3, as DNA: TGTGCCAGCAGCGTAGATACAGGTTACCAAGAGACCCAGTACTTC.